The entry that follows covers one TCR beta chain sequence. The data derive from a study of monozygotic twins with inflammatory bowel disease. Germline V lookup: CDR1 SNHLY, CDR2 FYNNEI. The CDR3 is 16 residues long. With the 5' RACE reads reprocessed, TCRdb shows one record per CDR3 protein and no DNA. The sample table sets out about 160,000 distinct CDR3 sequences. This chain uses TRBV2 with TRBJ1-6. Sequenced material: blood. The TCR was taken from a human donor with ulcerative colitis or Crohn's disease, or a healthy co-twin of an affected twin (not recorded which). The CDR3 here is CASRGSLSSYNSPLHF.